The following is a T cell receptor beta chain sequence with its context. This entry is derived from a study of T cells after yellow fever vaccination. Overall study: Preparation of fractions with low cell numbers was performed using SMART-Seq v4 Ultra Low Input.

Points from the study as a whole: Peaking faster, on day 5 versus 15, the secondary response was nonetheless weaker.

TCRdb reprocessed the 5' RACE reads with MiXCR, giving one entry per CDR3 protein. The sample carries fewer than 100,000 distinct CDR3 sequences, around 9.8% recorded once. Source: CD8+ T cells not binding an NS4B(214-222) dextramer, sorted from PBMCs, taken more than 14 days after the first yellow fever vaccination. This clonotype was sampled from a man between 18 and 29 years old who received the YFV17D yellow fever vaccine.

The CDR3 region is CASRTETVNTEAFF. DNA of the CDR3: TGTGCCAGTAGGACAGAGACCGTGAACACTGAAGCTTTCTTT. The rearrangement joins TRBV19 to TRBJ1-1, with TRBD1 as a possible D gene (5 bases). Germline CDR1 LNHDA, CDR2 SQIVND (reference sequence). V lost 6 bases, J lost 0 bases, and 11 bases lay in between. This CDR3 spans 14 amino acids.